The 12 T cell receptor beta chains below all came from one sample that was sequenced in a study of blood T cell repertoires in COVID-19. Only in-frame clones appear in the TCRdb table, and some are missing; sequencing was by immunoSEQ multiplex PCR. Among roughly 330,000 clones listed, roughly 88% were seen once. The source material was PBMCs or T cells enriched from blood (not recorded which). The source is a man aged 30 to 45 who had recovered from COVID-19.

The chain employs TRBV19 and TRBJ1-4, with 7 positions matching TRBD1. The V gene's germline CDR1 is LNHDA and CDR2 SQIVND (reference sequence). This CDR3 has 15 residues. V trimming: 5 bases; J trimming: 8 bases; junction bases outside the gene matches: 11. The CDR3 loop is CASSFLTGKFEKLFF. The CDR3 DNA reads TGTGCCAGTAGTTTCTTGACAGGGAAATTCGAAAAACTGTTTTTT.

V gene TRBV29-1 combines with J gene TRBJ1-3, with TRBD1 matching 9 bases. Germline V gene sequence: CDR1 SQVTM, CDR2 ANQGSEA. V lost 7 bases to trimming and J lost 4 bases; unmatched junction nucleotides: 8. This CDR3 spans 14 amino acids. CDR3 loop: CSARQGEGGNTIYF. For the CDR3, the DNA is TGCAGCGCCCGACAGGGGGAAGGAGGAAACACCATATATTTT.

The rearrangement links TRBV10-2 to TRBJ1-5; TRBD1 agrees at 9 bases. The CDR3 consists of 14 residues. In germline, CDR1 is WSHSY, CDR2 SAAADI. J lost 3 bases, V lost 8 bases, and 5 bases had no gene match. The CDR3 DNA sequence: TGCGCCAGCTGTGGGGACAGGGCCAATCAGCCCCAGCATTTT. This codes for CASCGDRANQPQHF.

J is TRBJ1-5 and V is TRBV24-1, with a possible D match to TRBD1 (5 bases). V was trimmed by 3 bases and J by 3 bases, leaving 8 bases between them. Germline lookup yields CDR1 KGHDR and CDR2 SFDVKD. The CDR3 has 14 residues. CDR3 bases: TGTGCCACCAGTGATCACAGGATCAATCAGCCCCAGCATTTT. Its translation: CATSDHRINQPQHF.

CDR3: CASSLFQGHPSYNEQFF. CDR3 DNA: TGTGCCAGCAGCTTGTTCCAGGGTCACCCCTCTTACAATGAGCAGTTCTTC. J is TRBJ2-1 and V is TRBV11-2; possible D gene TRBD1, 5 bases. The CDR3 spans 17 residues. V was trimmed by 3 bases and J by 4 bases, leaving 19 bases between them. The germline gives CDR1 SGHAT, CDR2 FQNNGV. Variable domain in full (rest from reference TRBV11-2 and TRBJ2-1): EAGVAQSPRYKIIEKRQSVAFWCNPISGHATLYWYQQILGQGPKLLIQFQNNGVVDDSQLPKDRFSAERLKGVDSTLKIQPAKLEDSAVYLCASSLFQGHPSYNEQFFGPGTRLTVL.

CDR3 amino acids: CASSSSGTGDTQYF. CDR3 nucleotides: TGCGCCAGCAGCTCCTCCGGGACAGGAGATACGCAGTATTTT. The V and J genes are TRBV5-1 and TRBJ2-3; 8 bases map to TRBD1. The CDR3 sequence is 14 residues long. V trimming: 3 bases; J trimming: 5 bases; junction bases outside the gene matches: 5. Germline CDR1 SGHRS, CDR2 YFSETQ.

The chain recombines TRBV3-1 (or the pseudogene TRBV3-2) with TRBJ2-7; TRBD1 is a possible D gene (6 bases). Trimming took off 1 base at V and 5 bases at J, with 9 bases between the two ends. CDR1 and CDR2 (germline): LGHDT, YNNKEL (reference sequence). The CDR3 spans 13 residues. This chain's CDR3 is CASSQGGPDEQYF. CDR3 coding DNA: TGTGCCAGCAGCCAAGGGGGGCCCGACGAGCAGTACTTC.

V usage is TRBV6-5 and J usage is TRBJ1-2, with TRBD1 identical over 8 bases. Trimming removed 6 bases from V and 6 bases from J; junction bases left unmatched: 6. CDR1 and CDR2 (germline): MNHEY, SVGAGI. The CDR3 length is 13 residues. The chain's CDR3 is CASSQDRVDGYTF. The CDR3 nucleotides are TGTGCCAGCAGCCAGGACAGGGTGGATGGCTACACCTTC.

The chain is built from TRBV6-6 and TRBJ1-5, with a weak D call TRBD1 (5 bases). Germline V lookup: CDR1 MNHNY, CDR2 SVGAGI (reference sequence). V gave up 4 bases and J gave up 3 bases, with 10 bases separating them. This CDR3 is built from 14 residues. The CDR3 protein is CASSSPGVNQPQHF. The CDR3 nucleotides read TGTGCCAGCAGTTCGCCGGGGGTCAATCAGCCCCAGCATTTT.

The chain links TRBV11-1 to TRBJ2-3, with a tentative D call TRBD2 (6 bases). The CDR3 extends over 15 amino acids. Deletions cut 3 bases from V and 0 bases from J, with 10 bases between. CDR1 SGHAT and CDR2 FQDESV come from the germline V gene (reference sequence). This CDR3 is CASSFFGGSTDTQYF. The CDR3 DNA reads TGTGCCAGCAGCTTTTTCGGGGGAAGCACAGATACGCAGTATTTT. Looking up the rest from reference TRBV11-1 and TRBJ2-3 gives the full variable domain: EAEVAQSPRYKITEKSQAVAFWCDPISGHATLYWYRQILGQGPELLVQFQDESVVDDSQLPKDRFSAERLKGVDSTLKIQPAELGDSAMYLCASSFFGGSTDTQYFGPGTRLTVL.

This chain connects TRBV7-8 to TRBJ2-7, with 8 positions matching TRBD2. Per the germline V gene, CDR1 is SGHVS and CDR2 is FQNEAQ. This CDR3 has 17 residues. V trimming: 5 bases; J trimming: 3 bases; junction bases outside the gene matches: 15. The DNA of the CDR3 is TGTGCCAGCAGCCCCCCCCCGAAGGCGGGGGGCATCTACGAGCAGTACTTC. It translates to CASSPPPKAGGIYEQYF.

This clone has just one count. The chain links TRBV6-1 to TRBJ2-7; weak D call: TRBD2 (6 bases). This CDR3 has 14 residues. Trimming removed 3 bases from V and 3 bases from J, with 12 bases in between. The germline CDR1 and CDR2 sequences are MNHNS and SASEGT. In DNA, the CDR3 is TGTGCCAGCAGTGACCTCATCGGGGGCTACGAGCAGTACTTC. This translates into CASSDLIGGYEQYF.